This T cell receptor beta chain appears in the sequencing data of a study of memory CD4+ T cells and cytomegalovirus serostatus. The sort gate was single viable CD3+CD4+CD8-CD45RO+ cells for memory CD4+ T cells. Positive selection with CD4 microbeads enriched total CD4+ T cells. In the original workflow: After removing out-of-frame reads, 2 million to 2.5 million distinct TCRbeta sequences remained. The method was immunoSEQ multiplex PCR; TCRdb's version includes in-frame clones alone and lacks a portion of them. The V and J calls and clone size are taken from that table; D and trimming were inferred from the DNA. The sample includes tens of thousands of clones, about 78% of them seen just once. The germline V gene has CDR1 MNHEY and CDR2 SVGAGI. This CDR3 region has 14 residues. The V and J ends lost 0 bases and 1 base respectively, with 5 bases between them.

Input material: memory CD4+ T cells from blood. This receptor was taken from an adult in good health and CMV-seronegative. This chain connects TRBV6-5 to TRBJ2-3; D is ambiguous. In DNA form, the CDR3 reads TGTGCCAGCAGTTACTCCCCTCGCACAGATACGCAGTATTTT. Translation: CASSYSPRTDTQYF.